These 30 T cell receptor beta chains came from one sample sequenced in a study of T cell clonality in common variable immunodeficiency. Study-level findings and limits: Fewer deletions and N-nucleotide insertions were reportedly seen in common variable immunodeficiency TCR beta sequences.

The antigens these receptors bind are not known. Data came from immunoSEQ multiplex PCR; TCRdb stores just in-frame clones and leaves some out. The sample is made up of about 19,000 clones, none counted only once. Sequenced material: peripheral blood mononuclear cells. These TCRs come from a human donor with common variable immunodeficiency.

On this clone itself: The read ends 3 residues shy of where the CDR3 ends; the end is completed using the germline J gene. This rearrangement joins TRBV6-2 or TRBV6-3 to TRBJ2-1; 9 positions agree with TRBD2. This CDR3 has 16 residues. Germline CDR1 reads MNHEY; CDR2 reads SVGEGT. Unmatched junction bases numbered 10, after V lost 6 bases and J lost 4 bases. Partial CDR3 DNA: TGTGCCAGCAGAGATAGCGGGAGAGGATTTTACAATGAG. Protein: CASRDSGRGFYNE. From start to end, the CDR3 is CASRDSGRGFYNEQFF.

This clone was counted between two and nine times. Read data end 3 residues before the CDR3 end; the end is taken from the germline J gene. V is TRBV20-1 and J is TRBJ2-5; 9 bases map to TRBD1. There are 13 residues in the CDR3. Germline V lookup: CDR1 DFQATT, CDR2 SNEGSKA (reference sequence). V shed 2 bases and J 5 bases; nucleotides not matched to a gene: 3. CDR3 protein: CSARLDRGETQYF. The CDR3 DNA, read in part, is TGCAGTGCTAGATTGGACAGGGGTGAGACC.

This clone was seen more than once but under ten times. The read ends 3 residues early relative to the CDR3; the germline J gene fills the gap. The chain links TRBV19 to TRBJ1-2; D is unresolved. Germline CDR1 and CDR2: LNHDA and SQIVND (reference sequence). The CDR3 runs 12 residues. V lost 7 bases to trimming and J lost 3 bases, with 9 bases between them. The CDR3 DNA, read in part, is TGTGCCAGTACGGGTGACTACTATGGC. Protein product: CASTGDYYG. The CDR3 as a whole reads CASTGDYYGYTF.

The table lists this clone with a few counts. Read coverage stops 3 residues before the CDR3 terminus; the germline J gene supplies the remainder. The V gene is TRBV7-2, the J gene TRBJ2-5, with TRBD2 as a possible D gene (6 bases). CDR1 is SGHTA and CDR2 is FQGNSA in the germline V gene. V lost 5 bases and J 5 bases, leaving 15 bases between the germline ends. The CDR3 is 14 amino acids. CDR3 bases read: TGTGCCAGCAGCCCAGTAGGAGGGGTGGAGACC. The encoded protein is CASSPVGGVET. The CDR3 as a whole reads CASSPVGGVETQYF.

The table lists this clone with many counts. The CDR3 end is not reached by the read, which stops 3 residues before it; the germline J gene fills it in. The rearrangement uses TRBV19 and TRBJ2-6; TRBD1 is a possible D gene (6 bases). V lost 4 bases and J 0 bases, leaving 16 bases between the germline ends. There are 18 residues in the CDR3. CDR1 is LNHDA, CDR2 SQIVND, per germline (reference sequence). The part of the CDR3 DNA that was read is TGTGCCAGTAGTAGGAGCGGACAGACCGCCTCTGGGGCCAACGTC. Protein: CASSRSGQTASGANV. The whole CDR3 reads CASSRSGQTASGANVLTF.

This clone was recorded many times. The sequenced part of the CDR3 DNA is TGTGCCAGCTCACTAAACCCCCCACTAGCGGGAGATGAG. It translates to CASSLNPPLAGDE. The CDR3, in full, reads CASSLNPPLAGDEQFF. The chain links TRBV18 to TRBJ2-1, with 11 bases matching TRBD2. The read comes to an end 3 residues before the CDR3 does, leaving the germline J gene to fill in the end. Germline trimming cut 4 bases from V and 8 bases from J; bases unmatched to any gene: 10. Germline lookup yields CDR1 KGHSH and CDR2 LQKENI. The CDR3 spans 16 residues.

This clone was counted many times. The read halts 3 residues ahead of the CDR3 end, with the missing end drawn from the germline J gene. The chain joins TRBV5-1 to TRBJ1-1; D not certain. This CDR3 contains 17 residues. The ends were cut back, 0 bases at V and 1 base at J, with 16 bases in the middle. Germline CDR1 reads SGHRS; CDR2 reads YFSETQ. CDR3 sequence reads: CASSLDKGPQQNTEAFF. The CDR3 bases that were read are TGCGCCAGCAGCTTGGATAAGGGCCCTCAACAGAACACTGAA.

At least ten counts were recorded for this clone. With the read ending 3 residues before the CDR3 end, the germline J gene is used to fill in that end. The chain couples TRBV19 to TRBJ1-1, with D perhaps matching TRBD1 (5 bases). The CDR3 is 15 amino acids. Trimming took 1 base from V and 6 from J, leaving 15 bases between them. The germline V gene encodes CDR1 LNHDA and CDR2 SQIVND (reference sequence). Partial CDR3 DNA: TGTGCCAGTAGTATAGGAAATGCAGGGCTCGCTGAA. It yields the protein CASSIGNAGLAE. The full CDR3 protein reads CASSIGNAGLAEAFF.

About this clone itself: The read terminates 3 residues before the CDR3 end, so the remaining end is supplied by the germline J gene. This chain links TRBV2 with TRBJ1-1, with D possibly being TRBD1 (6 bases). The V gene lost 8 bases and the J gene lost 4 bases, with 20 bases spanning the gap. Germline V CDR1 and CDR2: SNHLY, FYNNEI. The CDR3 contains 15 residues. The sequenced CDR3 bases are TGTGCCAGCGCCGGGGGGCGGGGGACGGGCACTGAA. This codes for CASAGGRGTGTE. The whole CDR3 sequence reads CASAGGRGTGTEAFF.

This clone has only a few counts. Sequencing ends 3 residues short of the CDR3 end; the germline J gene provides the rest. The chain couples TRBV5-1 to TRBJ2-7; 8 positions match TRBD1. This CDR3 contains 16 residues. Germline CDR1 reads SGHRS; CDR2 reads YFSETQ. Germline trimming cut 4 bases from V and 0 bases from J; bases unmatched to any gene: 9. The sequenced part of the CDR3 DNA is TGCGCCAGCAGCCCCACCAGGGGGCAGCCCTCCTACGAG. It yields the protein CASSPTRGQPSYE. The CDR3 in its entirety is CASSPTRGQPSYEQYF.

This clone was seen a few times. The CDR3 goes on 3 residues after the read ends, and that part is filled in from the germline J gene. The V call is TRBV6-2 or TRBV6-3, the J call TRBJ1-6; weak D call: TRBD1 (5 bases). Germline assignment: CDR1 MNHEY and CDR2 SVGEGT. The CDR3 covers 17 residues. Trimming shortened V by 0 bases and J by 4 bases, and 13 bases separated the two germline ends. Here the CDR3 reads CASSYSLPQGYNSPLHF. CDR3 DNA (partial): TGTGCCAGCAGTTACTCGCTGCCCCAGGGATATAATTCACCC.

This clone was recorded many times. The CDR3 extends 3 residues past the end of the read, so its final part is completed from the germline J gene. This chain links TRBV7-2 with TRBJ1-5, with TRBD1 as a possible D gene (6 bases). Germline assignment: CDR1 SGHTA and CDR2 FQGNSA. The V end lost 5 bases, the J end lost 0 bases, and 8 bases lay between the germline ends. This CDR3 spans 14 amino acids. The CDR3: CASSRDISNQPQHF. CDR3 DNA, as far as it was read: TGTGCCAGCAGCCGGGACATTAGCAATCAGCCC.

Note on this clone: The DNA ends 3 residues before the CDR3 does, and the rest of the CDR3 is filled in from the germline J gene. The chain recombines TRBV5-6 with TRBJ1-6; D remains ambiguous. V gave up 5 bases and J gave up 8 bases, with 8 bases separating them. The CDR3 totals 12 residues. The germline V gene has CDR1 SGHDT and CDR2 YYEEEE. CDR3 DNA, as far as it was read: TGTGCCAGCAGTCACGGGTATTCACCC. It yields the protein CASSHGYSP. The whole CDR3 protein is CASSHGYSPLHF. Supplemented by reference TRBV5-6 and TRBJ1-6, the full variable domain reads DAGVTQSPTHLIKTRGQQVTLRCSPKSGHDTVSWYQQALGQGPQFIFQYYEEEERQRGNFPDRFSGHQFPNYSSELNVNALLLGDSALYLCASSHGYSPLHFGNGTRLTVT.

This clone was counted only a few times. The CDR3 region is CSVETGVTYEQYF. The part of the CDR3 DNA that was read is TGCAGCGTTGAGACAGGCGTCACCTACGAG. This sequence joins TRBV29-1 and TRBJ2-7, with a weak D call TRBD1 (6 bases). The read ends 3 residues shy of where the CDR3 ends; the end is completed using the germline J gene. The germline CDR1 and CDR2 sequences are SQVTM and ANQGSEA. With 3 bases removed from V and 2 bases from J, the gap between germline ends came to 11 bases. The CDR3 consists of 13 residues.

This clone was counted ten times or more. The CDR3 extends 3 residues past the end of the read, so its final part is completed from the germline J gene. This chain uses TRBV30 with TRBJ1-4, with a possible D match to TRBD1 (5 bases). The CDR3 loop spans 17 amino acids. In germline, CDR1 is GTSNPN, CDR2 SVGIG (reference sequence). Trimming removed 0 bases from V and 2 bases from J, with 16 bases in between. The CDR3 DNA, read in part, is TGTGCCTGGAGTGTAGCGGGGCGCTTATCGACTAATGAAAAA. Amino acids: CAWSVAGRLSTNEK. The complete CDR3 sequence is CAWSVAGRLSTNEKLFF.

About this clone: The DNA ends 3 residues before the CDR3 does, and the rest of the CDR3 is filled in from the germline J gene. This sequence joins TRBV19 and TRBJ2-7; possibly TRBD2 for D (6 bases). The V gene lost 7 bases and the J gene lost 4 bases, with 14 bases spanning the gap. The germline CDR1 and CDR2 sequences are LNHDA and SQIVND (reference sequence). This CDR3 comprises 13 residues. The CDR3 sequence is CASNAGTGYEQYF. Incomplete CDR3 DNA: TGTGCCAGTAACGCAGGGACTGGTTACGAG.

There are a few counts of this clone. The read ends 3 residues shy of where the CDR3 ends; the end is completed using the germline J gene. The rearrangement uses TRBV2 and TRBJ1-2; TRBD1 is a possible D gene (5 bases). Germline V gene lookup returns CDR1 SNHLY and CDR2 FYNNEI. The CDR3 consists of 12 residues. The sequenced CDR3 bases are TGTGCCAGCAGCCACCGGGGGGACGGC. This translates into CASSHRGDG. From start to end, the CDR3 is CASSHRGDGYTF.

This clone was seen a few times. The CDR3 extends 3 residues past the end of the read, so its final part is completed from the germline J gene. The genes are TRBV5-1 and TRBJ2-7; 9 bases are a match to TRBD1. V shed 4 bases and J 6 bases; nucleotides not matched to a gene: 8. CDR3 length equals 14 residues. CDR1 and CDR2 (germline): SGHRS, YFSETQ. The sequenced CDR3 bases are TGCGCCAGCAGCCCTCACAGGGGGCGCGGCGAG. The encoded protein is CASSPHRGRGE. The entire CDR3 is CASSPHRGRGEQYF. The full variable domain, completed using reference TRBV5-1 and TRBJ2-7, is KAGVTQTPRYLIKTRGQQVTLSCSPISGHRSVSWYQQTPGQGLQFLFEYFSETQRNKGNFPGRFSGRQFSNSRSEMNVSTLELGDSALYLCASSPHRGRGEQYFGPGTRLTVT.

This clone occurred many times. The CDR3 is cut off 3 residues early in the read; its end comes from the germline J gene. The chain combines TRBV7-9 with TRBJ2-5; 8 nucleotides match TRBD1. Trimming took 9 bases from V and 5 from J; bases not matched to a gene: 14. CDR1 and CDR2 from the germline V gene are SEHNR and FQNEAQ (reference sequence). CDR3 length equals 15 residues. Partial CDR3 DNA: TGTGCCAGTTCCCTAGGGGCAGGGGGCATGGAGACC. The encoded protein is CASSLGAGGMET. The whole CDR3 sequence reads CASSLGAGGMETQYF.

As concerns this clone: From the germline J gene comes the end of the CDR3, since the read stops 3 residues before it. The rearrangement joins TRBV2 to TRBJ2-5, with D perhaps TRBD2 (5 bases). Trimming left V 6 bases short and J 5 bases short, with 10 bases between. Germline V gene data show CDR1 as SNHLY and CDR2 as FYNNEI. The CDR3 is 12 residues long. The sequenced CDR3 bases are TGTGCCAGCAGCTACGGCGGGGAGACC. It specifies CASSYGGET. The full CDR3 is CASSYGGETQYF.

This clone has more than one count but fewer than ten. The CDR3 end lies 3 residues beyond the end of the read and is filled in from the germline J gene. The V and J genes are TRBV19 and TRBJ1-2, with D perhaps TRBD1 (6 bases). Germline values: CDR1 LNHDA, CDR2 SQIVND (reference sequence). This CDR3 is built from 17 residues. CDR3: CASSMRRQGSPQGGYTF. The part of the CDR3 DNA that was read is TGTGCCAGTAGTATGCGGCGGCAGGGGTCGCCGCAGGGAGGC.

This clone was counted many times. The read falls 3 residues short of the CDR3 end, and the missing part is taken from the germline J gene. The chain joins TRBV19 to TRBJ2-5; a possible D gene is TRBD1 (6 bases). The CDR3 is 14 amino acids. From germline, CDR1 is LNHDA and CDR2 SQIVND (reference sequence). Trimming cost V 5 bases and J 4 bases, with 14 bases left between them. The part of the CDR3 DNA that was read is TGTGCCAGTAGTTTAGCCTACAGGGTAGAGACC. Its protein is CASSLAYRVET. The CDR3, in full, reads CASSLAYRVETQYF.

This clone was detected ten times or more. Sequencing ends 3 residues short of the CDR3 end; the germline J gene provides the rest. The chain recombines TRBV18 with TRBJ1-2, with a possible D match to TRBD1 (5 bases). Per the germline V gene, CDR1 is KGHSH and CDR2 is LQKENI. The germline V and J ends were trimmed by 0 bases and 2 bases, with 13 bases remaining between them. The CDR3 has 16 amino acids. The CDR3 is CASSPPQQVKNYGYTF. The CDR3 bases that were read are TGTGCCAGCTCACCACCCCAACAGGTTAAAAACTATGGC.

This clone was observed many times. The missing CDR3 end, 3 residues past where the read stops, is filled in from the germline J gene. The chain carries TRBV20-1 and TRBJ1-3, with TRBD1 as a possible D gene (5 bases). Germline CDR1 DFQATT, CDR2 SNEGSKA (reference sequence). V was shortened by 4 bases and J by 2 bases, with 12 bases between the two germline ends. This CDR3 contains 14 residues. CDR3: CSATLGGAGNTIYF. The DNA read from the CDR3 is TGCAGTGCTACCCTCGGGGGGGCTGGAAACACC.

This clone was found many times. The read stops 3 residues short of the end of the CDR3; the missing end is completed from the germline J gene. This sequence joins TRBV29-1 and TRBJ2-1; 11 bases match TRBD2. J was trimmed by 2 bases and V by 3 bases; bases with no gene match: 18. This CDR3 is built from 20 residues. Germline V gene sequence: CDR1 SQVTM, CDR2 ANQGSEA. The covered CDR3 bases are TGCAGCGTTGAGGGGGCAACTAGCGGGAGAACACTACTTACCTACAATGAG. Translation: CSVEGATSGRTLLTYNE. The entire CDR3 protein is CSVEGATSGRTLLTYNEQFF.

In its sample, this clone was seen many times. This chain's CDR3 is CASSPGGGGEDRYTF. Incomplete CDR3 DNA: TGTGCCAGCAGCCCCGGGGGGGGAGGGGAGGATCGC. This rearrangement joins TRBV5-4 to TRBJ1-2; TRBD1 might be the D (5 bases). The read ends 3 residues shy of where the CDR3 ends; the end is completed using the germline J gene. Germline-derived CDR1 and CDR2 are SGHNT and YYREEE (reference sequence). The CDR3 runs 15 residues.

This clone came up a few times. Read coverage stops 3 residues before the CDR3 terminus; the germline J gene supplies the remainder. The J gene is TRBJ1-3, the V gene TRBV19; the match to TRBD1 covers 10 bases. The germline gives CDR1 LNHDA, CDR2 SQIVND (reference sequence). The V and J ends lost 5 bases and 3 bases, in that order; junction bases with no gene match: 13. This CDR3 spans 18 amino acids. Incomplete CDR3 DNA: TGTGCCAGTAGTCCCTGGACAGGGGGAACTTTAGGTGGAAACACC. Translating gives CASSPWTGGTLGGNT. The entire CDR3 is CASSPWTGGTLGGNTIYF.

About this clone: The read is 3 residues too short to cover the CDR3 end, so that end is filled in from the germline J gene. The chain employs TRBV23-1 and TRBJ2-1; 7 nucleotides line up with TRBD1. TRBV23-1 is marked as an open reading frame, function uncertain. V was clipped by 2 bases and J by 9 bases; unmatched bases: 10. The CDR3 is 15 residues long. The CDR3 sequence is CASSQQRRTGSEQFF. CDR3 DNA, as far as it was read: TGCGCCAGCAGTCAACAACGAAGGACAGGTAGTGAG.

This clone was observed at least ten times. The read halts 3 residues ahead of the CDR3 end, with the missing end drawn from the germline J gene. J is TRBJ1-1 and V is TRBV29-1; D is undetermined. The CDR3 loop spans 14 amino acids. V lost 2 bases to trimming and J lost 1 base, with 11 bases between them. Germline V gives CDR1 SQVTM, CDR2 ANQGSEA. This CDR3 reads CSVEPHLGNTEAFF. The DNA read from the CDR3 is TGCAGCGTTGAACCGCACCTCGGGAACACTGAA.

Details on this clone: The observed sequence ends 3 residues before the CDR3 terminus, with the missing tail filled in from the germline J gene. The chain couples TRBV7-3 to TRBJ2-1; D gene ambiguous. CDR3 size: 15 residues. V was clipped by 5 bases and J by 1 base, with 12 bases between them. CDR1 SGHTA and CDR2 FQGTGA come from the germline V gene. The CDR3 bases that were read are TGTGCCAGCAGCCTATACGGAGCGTCCTACAATGAG. Translation: CASSLYGASYNE. The CDR3, in full, reads CASSLYGASYNEQFF.